One sample yielded the 9 T cell receptor beta chains listed below, sequenced in a study of blood T cell repertoires in COVID-19. Using immunoSEQ multiplex PCR, the repertoire was profiled, and TCRdb retains in-frame clones only, with some absent. The sample includes about 220,000 clones, approximately 83% of them seen just once. The sample was PBMCs or T cells enriched from blood (not recorded which). These receptors came from a woman aged 55-70 years who had recovered from COVID-19.

The rearrangement uses TRBV18 and TRBJ2-3, with 12 bases that match TRBD2. Trimming took 3 bases from V and 4 from J; bases not matched to a gene: 5. Germline CDR1 KGHSH, CDR2 LQKENI. The CDR3 length is 16 residues. The CDR3 nucleotides are TGTGCCAGCTCACCTAGGACTAGCGGGGCCGCAGATACGCAGTATTTT. Translating gives CASSPRTSGAADTQYF.

The CDR3 loop is CASRPLGRRNTGELFF. CDR3 nucleotides: TGCGCCAGCAGACCTCTGGGGAGAAGGAACACCGGGGAGCTGTTTTTT. J is TRBJ2-2 and V is TRBV4-1, with D possibly being TRBD2 (5 bases). V was pared by 6 bases and J by 1 base, with 15 bases between. Germline values: CDR1 MGHRA, CDR2 YSYEKL. The CDR3 totals 16 residues.

This clone has a handful of counts. The CDR3 loop reads CASSHHNRETGELFF. In DNA form, the CDR3 reads TGCGCCAGCAGCCATCACAACAGGGAAACCGGGGAGCTGTTTTTT. The chain is built from TRBV4-1 and TRBJ2-2, with a tentative D call TRBD1 (6 bases). The germline V gene encodes CDR1 MGHRA and CDR2 YSYEKL. The CDR3 runs to 15 residues. Trimming cost V 3 bases and J 5 bases, with 13 bases left between them.

The rearrangement uses TRBV5-1 and TRBJ1-3; D is possibly TRBD1 (5 bases). Trimming cost V 1 base and J 2 bases, with 7 bases left between them. The germline V gene has CDR1 SGHRS and CDR2 YFSETQ. The CDR3 extends over 14 amino acids. CDR3 residues: CASSLQGTGNTIYF. Here the CDR3 DNA reads TGCGCCAGCAGCTTGCAGGGAACTGGAAACACCATATATTTT.

The chain uses TRBV29-1 and TRBJ2-6; 8 nucleotides match TRBD1. Germline CDR1 and CDR2: SQVTM and ANQGSEA. The ends lost 8 bases at V and 0 bases at J; junction bases unmatched: 9. The CDR3 runs to 16 residues. Here the CDR3 reads CSTLDRGPSGANVLTF. In DNA form, the CDR3 reads TGCAGCACCTTAGACAGGGGACCCTCTGGGGCCAACGTCCTGACTTTC.

This clone was observed a single time. V gene TRBV12-3 or TRBV12-4 combines with J gene TRBJ1-4; 7 nucleotides align to TRBD1. The CDR3 has 13 residues. With 10 bases clipped from V and 7 bases from J, the junction kept 9 bases outside the gene matches. The CDR3 here is CATTKQGSEKLFF. The CDR3 DNA reads as TGTGCCACCACGAAACAGGGGTCTGAAAAACTGTTTTTT.

This clone was seen only a few times. The gene calls are TRBV3-1 (or the pseudogene TRBV3-2) and TRBJ1-2; no firm D call. Germline values: CDR1 LGHDT, CDR2 YNNKEL (reference sequence). This CDR3 spans 15 amino acids. V was pared by 4 bases and J by 4 bases, with 16 bases between. CDR3 amino acids: CASSLSAVSGYGYTF. The CDR3 bases are TGTGCCAGCAGCCTCTCCGCGGTTAGTGGCTATGGCTACACCTTC.

This clone occurred once. The chain recombines TRBV3-1 (or the pseudogene TRBV3-2) with TRBJ2-2, with D possibly TRBD2 on 6 matching bases. Trimming cost V 2 bases and J 3 bases, with 7 bases left between them. The CDR3 consists of 14 residues. In germline, CDR1 is LGHDT, CDR2 YNNKEL (reference sequence). For the CDR3, the DNA is TGTGCCAGCAGCCAACGGGAGTACACCGGGGAGCTGTTTTTT. It specifies CASSQREYTGELFF.

The CDR3 region has the DNA TGTGCCACCAGCAGAGAGGGGAGTAACTATGGCTACACCTTC. This codes for CATSREGSNYGYTF. The chain links TRBV15 to TRBJ1-2; the D is unclear. This CDR3 spans 14 amino acids. V shed 0 bases and J shed 1 base, with 6 bases lying between them. The V gene's germline CDR1 is LNHNV and CDR2 YYDKDF (reference sequence).